The TCR beta chain described here comes from a study of T cell responses to AZD1222 COVID-19 vaccine (dated by TCRdb to about 2021). Background on the whole study: Because spike-specific TCR depth and breadth did not differ between the two schedules, AZD1222 recipients who got a second dose at roughly 4 weeks were pooled with those who got a second dose at roughly 12 weeks. A total of around 240 trial participants underwent TCR sequencing, of whom 200 to 220 had received two doses of AZD1222 and roughly 26 had received two doses of the MenACWY control vaccine. Enrollment into the trials was organized by age into subgroups of 18-55, 56-69 and 70-plus years, and those subgroups contained about 160, 30 and 59 TCR-sequenced participants, respectively.

The CDR3 regions of human TCRbeta chains were analyzed by immunosequencing. On the study's bioinformatics: TCRs in the repertoires were compared against a reference library of SARS-CoV-2-specific TCRs that had been generated with the MIRA antigen-specificity platform. Breadth was defined as the fraction of unique TCRs that were SARS-CoV-2-associated. Depth was defined as the fraction of total T cells that were SARS-CoV-2-associated. Using the MIRA data, every spike-specific TCR was mapped to the spike region that the TCR reacted to and assigned to either a CD4 or a CD8 class. Log10-transformed breadth and depth values were compared by one-way ANOVA with Sidak's multiple comparisons tests. TCRdb re-hosts the immuneACCESS table, in-frame sequences only. Its copies lack some clones; in the studies checked, an unresolved V gene accounts for under half of them, and the cause for the rest is not known. For V, J and clone size, that table is used; D and trimming come from the DNA. This sample gives roughly 100,000 clones in total; about 90% of them show up just once. The ten largest clones add up to approximately 5% of the sample.

At the junction V is shortened by 2 bases and J by 9 bases; bases outside the gene matches: 8. Spanning cysteine to phenylalanine, the CDR3 consists of 15 amino acids. CDR3 DNA is the only sequence kept; it has 45 bases, read in frame from the first base. The germline V gene gives CDR1 as SGHTA and CDR2 as FQGTGA. What the work shows at the level of the full study, not this receptor alone: Vaccine-associated CD4 TCRs spanned the whole spike protein, with dominant responses in regions 160-218 and 743-854. After two AZD1222 doses, spike-specific TCR breadth and depth were significantly higher than at day 0 and than in MenACWY recipients. Conclusions about previously exposed vaccinees are limited, since just 6 or 7 AZD1222 recipients were seropositive for SARS-CoV-2 at baseline. Nearly half of unique spike-specific TCRs reportedly recognized epitopes outside regions mutated in the B.1.351 and B.1.1.7 variants. Because no day 14 peak-response samples were available, repertoires were characterized only after the peak T cell response. The 56-69-year group was small, and its depth increase did not reach significance, likely because of low power. Participants were mostly white British and included more females than males, and it was suggested by the authors that clonal diversity may have been underestimated.

With respect to this clone: Its binding antigen is unknown. No qualities accompany the bases; no much larger clone lies one base away.

The sample's time point label, decoded: baseline before first vaccination. Vaccinee samples came from UK trials COV001 and COV002, including a single-blind randomized controlled phase 2/3 trial of AZD1222 (ChAdOx1 nCoV-19) in healthy adults. For TCRbeta chain sequencing, PBMC samples from trial participants were taken at day 0 and at day 28 after the second dose. Sample: peripheral blood, taken on day 0 of AZD1222 vaccination. The chain uses TRBV7-3 and TRBJ2-1, and TRBD1 aligns with 9 junction nucleotides. The clonotype originates from an adult in good health. Read as DNA, the sequence is TGTGCCAGCAGCTTACGACAGGACAGGGGTTCTGAGCAGTTCTTC. The resulting protein is CASSLRQDRGSEQFF. When the CDR3 is completed using the reference TRBV7-3 and TRBJ2-1 genes on either side, the full variable domain is GAGVSQTPSNKVTEKGKYVELRCDPISGHTALYWYRQSLGQGPEFLIYFQGTGAADDSGLPNDRFFAVRPEGSVSTLKIQRTERGDSAVYLCASSLRQDRGSEQFFGPGTRLTVL.